This T cell receptor (beta chain) was profiled in a study of beta chain features in type 1 diabetes (dated by TCRdb to 2016 to 2018). Regarding the study in general: Patients and healthy donors did not differ in mean age, gender distribution, total cell number or subset yield. A total of approximately 99,000,000 sorted cells were examined across all samples, and RNA yield correlated strongly with the number of cells per subset. The study compared TCRB repertoires of sorted circulating CD4+ T cell subsets between recently diagnosed type 1 diabetes patients and matched healthy donors. Regulatory and stem cell-like memory subsets were obtained from only 8 patients and about eight healthy donors, while naive and central memory subsets were obtained from all 30 or so donors. Overall study results and their limits: Patients with type 1 diabetes made fewer insertions and deleted more nucleotides at VDJ recombination sites, implying thymic rearrangement abnormalities. Sequencing cDNA rather than genomic DNA could over-represent highly expressing activated cells, although activation and CD3 levels did not differ between groups. PCR might favor shorter templates, but patient and control samples were amplified and corrected together, so any skew would affect both groups equally. Naive, central memory and regulatory TCRB repertoires appeared to be more similar among patients than among healthy donors. In all four CD4+ subsets, TCRB CDR3 length was moderately but significantly shorter in type 1 diabetes patients. Only small numbers of individuals were included in the HLA sub-analyses, which left unresolved whether HLA type had any influence on TCRB rearrangement.

All of the isolated RNA was reverse transcribed with the High Capacity cDNA Reverse Transcription Kit, so expressed TCRB transcripts were sequenced. Deep immunoSEQ sequencing was performed on naive, central memory and regulatory T cell samples, with an average of approximately 4 million total reads per sample. Sorted cells were lysed in RLT buffer and RNA was extracted with DNase-treated RNeasy Micro or Mini kits, depending on cell number. Each cell subset was processed separately to prevent cross-contamination, with patient and healthy donor samples processed together. The immunoSEQ multiplex PCR was used to amplify TCRB sequences from cDNA, yielding 87-bp fragments that span the CDR3 region. The amplicons were sequenced using the Illumina HiSeq platform. Regarding the original processing steps: Synthetic template baselines were used to correct PCR bias computationally, reads within Hamming distance 2 were collapsed together, and singletons that could not be merged were discarded. Reads were aligned against IMGT to assign V, D and J genes, CDR3 length and insertions or deletions at six rearrangement sites. Within each subset, clonotype counts were normalized to the number of sorted cells before true diversity and Gini coefficients were calculated with the tcR R package. The overlap coefficient, calculated on TCRB nucleotide sequences, was used to quantify repertoire sharing. As a proxy for the pre-selection repertoire, out-of-frame TCRB sequences from naive cells were analyzed. What TCRdb holds here is the immuneACCESS table cut down to in-frame rearrangements. Part of the clones is not present; checked against another copy, under half of the missing clones reflect an unresolved V gene, and the others are unexplained. V and J calls and clone size come straight from that table; D and trimming were deduced from the DNA. This sample is represented by 300,000 to 450,000 clones; roughly an eighth of them were singletons. About 0.01% of the sample is in the top ten clones.

This clone was found a few times. What this receptor recognizes is not known. Base qualities are not provided; no much larger clone lies one nucleotide away. CDR3 length: 15 amino acids, cysteine to phenylalanine. Here the CDR3 DNA is all that survives: 45 bases in frame from base 1. V loses 0 bases, J loses 3 bases, and the germline ends lie 9 bases apart. CDR1 and CDR2 are drawn from the germline V gene: LGHNA, YSLEER. From each donor, a single peripheral blood sample of about 116 mL on average was drawn into heparinised tubes. A BD FACSAria II and a panel including CD45RO, CCR7, CD25, CD127, CD95 and CD27 were used to sort naive, central memory, regulatory and stem cell-like memory CD4+ T cells. Purity was above 95% for every sorted population. Right away, PBMCs were isolated by Lymphoprep density gradient centrifugation and were stained directly, with no culture step. So that batch effects would be minimized, each experiment stained and sorted samples in pairs, pairing one healthy donor with one patient.

The source material was naive CD4+ T cells from blood. The cell subset or site label for this specimen denotes: true naive CD4+ T cells. This sequence uses TRBV4-3 and TRBJ1-5, with the D segment identity uncertain. The TCR originated in a woman aged 18-30 years with type 1 diabetes. The nucleotides read TGCGCCAGCAGCCAAGATCTGGCCTCCAATCAGCCCCAGCATTTT. It translates to CASSQDLASNQPQHF.